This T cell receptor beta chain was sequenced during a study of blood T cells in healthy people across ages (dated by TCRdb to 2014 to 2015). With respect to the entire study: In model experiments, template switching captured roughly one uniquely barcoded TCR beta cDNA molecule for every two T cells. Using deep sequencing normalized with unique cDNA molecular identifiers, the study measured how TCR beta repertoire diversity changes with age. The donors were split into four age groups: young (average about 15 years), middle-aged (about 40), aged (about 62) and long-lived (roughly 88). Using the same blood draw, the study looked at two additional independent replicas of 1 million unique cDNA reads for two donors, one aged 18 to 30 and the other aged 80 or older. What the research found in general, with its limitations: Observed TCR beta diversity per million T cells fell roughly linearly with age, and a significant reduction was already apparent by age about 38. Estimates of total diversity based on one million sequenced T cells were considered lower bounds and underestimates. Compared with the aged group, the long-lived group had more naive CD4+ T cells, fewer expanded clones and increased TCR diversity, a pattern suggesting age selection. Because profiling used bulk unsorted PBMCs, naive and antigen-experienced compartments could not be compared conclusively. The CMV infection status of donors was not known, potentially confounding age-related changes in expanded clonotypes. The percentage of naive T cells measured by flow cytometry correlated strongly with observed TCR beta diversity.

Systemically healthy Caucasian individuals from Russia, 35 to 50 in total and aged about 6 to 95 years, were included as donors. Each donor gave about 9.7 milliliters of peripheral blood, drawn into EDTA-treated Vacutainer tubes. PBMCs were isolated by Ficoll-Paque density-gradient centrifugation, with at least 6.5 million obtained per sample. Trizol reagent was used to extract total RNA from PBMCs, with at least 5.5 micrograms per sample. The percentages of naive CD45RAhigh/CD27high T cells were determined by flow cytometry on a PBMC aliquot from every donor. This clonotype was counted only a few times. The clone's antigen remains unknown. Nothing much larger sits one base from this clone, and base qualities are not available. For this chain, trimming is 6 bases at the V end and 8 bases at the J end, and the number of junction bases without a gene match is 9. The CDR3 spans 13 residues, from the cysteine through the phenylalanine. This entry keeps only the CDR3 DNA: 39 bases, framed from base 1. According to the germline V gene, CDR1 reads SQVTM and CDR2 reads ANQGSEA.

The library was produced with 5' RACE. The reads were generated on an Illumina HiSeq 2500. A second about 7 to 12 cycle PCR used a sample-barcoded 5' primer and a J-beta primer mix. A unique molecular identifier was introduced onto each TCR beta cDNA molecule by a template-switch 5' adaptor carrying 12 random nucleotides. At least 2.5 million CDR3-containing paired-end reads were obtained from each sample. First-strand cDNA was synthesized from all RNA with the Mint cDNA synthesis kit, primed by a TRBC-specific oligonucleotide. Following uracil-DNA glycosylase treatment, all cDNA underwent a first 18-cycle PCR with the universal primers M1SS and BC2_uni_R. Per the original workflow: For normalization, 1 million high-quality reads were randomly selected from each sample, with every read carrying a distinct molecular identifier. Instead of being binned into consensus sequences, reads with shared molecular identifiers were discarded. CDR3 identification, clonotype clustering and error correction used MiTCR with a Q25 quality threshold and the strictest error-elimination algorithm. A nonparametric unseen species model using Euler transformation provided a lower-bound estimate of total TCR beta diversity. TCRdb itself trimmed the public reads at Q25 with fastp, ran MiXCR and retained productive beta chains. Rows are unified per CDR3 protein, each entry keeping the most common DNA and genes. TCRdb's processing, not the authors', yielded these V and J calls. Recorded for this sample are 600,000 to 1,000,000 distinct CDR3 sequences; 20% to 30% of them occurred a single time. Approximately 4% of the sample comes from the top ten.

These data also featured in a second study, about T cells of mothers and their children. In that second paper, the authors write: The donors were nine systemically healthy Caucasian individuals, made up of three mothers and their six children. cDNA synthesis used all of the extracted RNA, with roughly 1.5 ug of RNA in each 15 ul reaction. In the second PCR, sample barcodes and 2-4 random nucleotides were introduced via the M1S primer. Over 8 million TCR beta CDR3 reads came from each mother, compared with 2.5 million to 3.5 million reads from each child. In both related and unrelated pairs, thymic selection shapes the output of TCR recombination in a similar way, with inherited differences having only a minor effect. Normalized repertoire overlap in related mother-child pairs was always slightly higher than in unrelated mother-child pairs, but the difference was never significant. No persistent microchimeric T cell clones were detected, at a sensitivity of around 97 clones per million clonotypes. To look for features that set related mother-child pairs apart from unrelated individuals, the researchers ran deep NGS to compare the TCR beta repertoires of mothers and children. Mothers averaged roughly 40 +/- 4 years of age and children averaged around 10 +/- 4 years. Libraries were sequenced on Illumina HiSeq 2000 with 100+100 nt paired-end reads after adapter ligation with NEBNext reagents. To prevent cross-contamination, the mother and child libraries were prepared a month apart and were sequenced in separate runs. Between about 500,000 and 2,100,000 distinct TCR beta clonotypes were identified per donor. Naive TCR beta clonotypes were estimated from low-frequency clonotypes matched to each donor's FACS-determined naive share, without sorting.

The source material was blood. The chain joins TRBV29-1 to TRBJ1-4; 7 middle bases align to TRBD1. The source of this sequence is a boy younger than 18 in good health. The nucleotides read TGCAGCGTCACCGGGACAGTGAGGGAAAAACTGTTTTTT. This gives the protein CSVTGTVREKLFF.